This T cell receptor beta chain is drawn from a study of beta chain features in type 1 diabetes. Study at large: On cell yields, gender and age, patients and healthy donors were similar.

Turning to this clone: Its target is not known.

V was shortened by 5 bases and J by 8 bases, with 21 bases between the two germline ends. The CDR3 runs to 16 residues. The germline gives CDR1 SEHNR, CDR2 FQNEAQ (reference sequence). Study findings and constraints: Patients with Type 1 diabetes showed moderately but significantly shorter TCRB CDR3s in all four CD4+ subsets.

As every portion of the isolated RNA was reverse transcribed, the sequencing read expressed TCRB transcripts. Assay: immunoSEQ multiplex PCR; the TCRdb copy retains only in-frame clones and omits some. The profile shows nearly 250,000 clones, more than 65% of them singletons. V and J are TRBV7-9 and TRBJ1-4; no clear D. This receptor was obtained from a man aged 30 to 45 in good health. Material: naive CD4+ T cells from blood. The CDR3 loop is CASSPSAWTESEKLFF. The CDR3 region has the DNA TGTGCCAGCAGCCCATCGGCGTGGACGGAAAGCGAAAAACTGTTTTTT.